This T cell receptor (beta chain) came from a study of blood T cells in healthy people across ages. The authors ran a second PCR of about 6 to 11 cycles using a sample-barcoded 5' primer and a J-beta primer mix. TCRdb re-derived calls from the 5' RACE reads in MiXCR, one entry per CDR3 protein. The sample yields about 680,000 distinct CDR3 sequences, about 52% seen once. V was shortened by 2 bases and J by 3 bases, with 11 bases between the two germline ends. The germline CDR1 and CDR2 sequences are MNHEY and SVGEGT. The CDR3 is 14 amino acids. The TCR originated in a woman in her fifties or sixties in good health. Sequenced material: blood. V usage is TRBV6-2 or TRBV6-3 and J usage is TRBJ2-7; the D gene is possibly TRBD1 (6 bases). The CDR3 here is CASSYLRDIYEQYF. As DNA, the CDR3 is TGTGCCAGCAGTTACCTCCGGGACATCTACGAGCAGTACTTC.